A selection of T cell receptor beta chains follows, all from one sample in a study of chemoradiotherapy in HPV16-positive cancers. The method was immunoSEQ multiplex PCR; TCRdb's version includes in-frame clones alone and lacks a portion of them. The sample records about 3,600 clones, approximately 80% being singletons. Specimen collection occurred from a patient who underwent chemoradiotherapy. The receptors originated from a human donor with HPV-associated anogenital cancer. The CDR3 runs from the conserved cysteine through the conserved F or W. D genes are given only for firm matches. Size tells how often a clone was seen (once, few, many) or the class of an expanded clone, and some rows leave it out.

J gene,D gene,clone size,V gene,CDR3 protein,CDR3 DNA
TRBJ2-6,-,-,TRBV19,CASSSPITLTRSGANVLTF,TGTGCCAGTAGTAGCCCCATTACCCTTACTAGATCTGGGGCCAACGTCCTGACTTTC
TRBJ1-1,-,-,TRBV19,CASSPPTRTEAFF,TGTGCCAGTAGTCCCCCCACAAGGACTGAAGCTTTCTTT
TRBJ1-6,-,once,TRBV2,CASSESLNNSPLHF,TGTGCCAGCAGTGAAAGCCTGAATAATTCACCCCTCCACTTT
TRBJ2-5,TRBD1,-,TRBV28,CASSLPGTAETQYF,TGTGCCAGCAGTTTACCAGGGACAGCAGAGACCCAGTACTTC
TRBJ2-1,TRBD2,-,TRBV9,CASSDSGSGVGEQFF,TGTGCCAGCAGCGACAGCGGGAGTGGGGTGGGTGAGCAGTTCTTC
TRBJ2-2,TRBD2,-,TRBV28,CASSVGLKNTGELFF,TGTGCCAGCAGCGTGGGACTAAAAAACACCGGGGAGCTGTTTTTT
TRBJ2-4,-,-,TRBV21-1,CASSKVKGALAKNIQYF,TGTGCCAGCAGCAAAGTTAAGGGAGCCCTAGCCAAAAACATTCAGTACTTC
TRBJ2-7,-,-,TRBV6-1,CASSDPFLLYEQYF,TGTGCCAGCAGTGACCCCTTTCTACTCTACGAGCAGTACTTC
TRBJ2-7,TRBD2,-,TRBV6-1,CASSEAPGGAMNEQYF,TGTGCCAGCAGTGAAGCGCCCGGGGGGGCGATGAACGAGCAGTACTTC
TRBJ1-4,-,-,TRBV19,CASSIILGDEKLFF,TGTGCCAGTAGTATAATTCTCGGCGATGAAAAACTGTTTTTT
TRBJ2-7,-,-,TRBV5-1,CASSWDKAYEQYF,TGCGCCAGCAGCTGGGACAAGGCCTACGAGCAGTACTTC
TRBJ2-2,TRBD1,-,TRBV6-4,CASSSTGSDTGELFF,TGTGCCAGCAGTTCGACAGGGTCGGACACCGGGGAGCTGTTTTTT
TRBJ1-6,-,-,TRBV7-9,CASRGAGTSNSPLHF,TGTGCCAGCAGGGGGGCCGGGACGAGTAATTCACCCCTCCACTTT
TRBJ1-4,-,-,TRBV7-4,CASSSLVDRRDEKLFF,TGTGCCAGCAGCTCCCTCGTTGACAGGAGGGATGAAAAACTGTTTTTT
TRBJ1-1,-,few,TRBV9,CASSVGTGTEAFF,TGTGCCAGCAGCGTAGGAACAGGGACTGAAGCTTTCTTT
TRBJ2-2,-,once,TRBV27,CASSPLVLAANTGELFF,TGTGCCAGCAGTCCCCTTGTGTTAGCAGCGAACACCGGGGAGCTGTTTTTT
TRBJ1-3,-,-,TRBV2,CASSVEGPSSGNTIYF,TGTGCCAGCAGTGTCGAGGGGCCGTCTTCTGGAAACACCATATATTTT
TRBJ1-3,-,-,TRBV4-1,CASSQVAGTHSSGNTIYF,TGCGCCAGCAGCCAAGTGGCAGGGACTCACTCCTCTGGAAACACCATATATTTT
TRBJ1-5,-,-,TRBV4-1,CASSQLGGREPQHF,TGCGCCAGCAGCCAATTGGGAGGGCGGGAGCCCCAGCATTTT
TRBJ1-5,TRBD1,few,TRBV7-9,CASSWGQGGNQPQHF,TGTGCCAGCAGCTGGGGACAGGGAGGCAATCAGCCCCAGCATTTT
TRBJ2-1,-,few,TRBV6-1,CASSRRGGYNEQFF,TGTGCCAGCAGCCGACGGGGCGGATACAATGAGCAGTTCTTC
TRBJ1-5,-,-,TRBV10-3,CAIRIGEGQPQHF,TGTGCCATCAGAATCGGGGAGGGACAGCCCCAGCATTTT
TRBJ2-1,TRBD2,-,TRBV4-2,CASSPRTSGVSGNEQFF,TGTGCCAGCAGCCCACGGACTAGCGGGGTTTCGGGTAATGAGCAGTTCTTC
TRBJ1-5,-,-,TRBV30,CAWSVSRLGWNSNQPQHF,TGTGCCTGGAGTGTATCACGGTTGGGGTGGAATAGCAATCAGCCCCAGCATTTT
TRBJ2-5,-,-,TRBV28,CASSSPEGETQYF,TGTGCCAGCAGTTCTCCTGAGGGTGAGACCCAGTACTTC
TRBJ1-1,-,-,TRBV5-1,CASSLLGGIDTEAFF,TGCGCCAGCAGCTTGCTAGGGGGAATCGACACTGAAGCTTTCTTT
TRBJ2-5,TRBD2,-,TRBV18,CASSPPSGERSETQYF,TGTGCCAGCTCACCGCCTAGCGGGGAGAGGTCGGAGACCCAGTACTTC
TRBJ2-7,-,few,TRBV10-2,CASKADQNYEQYF,TGCGCCAGCAAAGCGGACCAAAACTACGAGCAGTACTTC
TRBJ2-5,TRBD1,-,TRBV10-3,CAINEQGAEETQYF,TGTGCCATCAATGAGCAGGGGGCGGAAGAGACCCAGTACTTC